This T cell receptor (beta chain) was retrieved from a study of OX40 agonist ivuxolimab in advanced cancers. Points from the study as a whole: Clonal expansion by week 6 occurred in CD4+ and CD8+ blood T cells (at 0.1 to 3.0 mg/kg).

Sampled blood was obtained at baseline, cycle 4 day 1, and cycle 7 day 1. Using immunoSEQ multiplex PCR, the repertoire was profiled, and TCRdb retains in-frame clones only, with some absent. This table holds some 55,000 clones, 70% to 80% found once. Germline values: CDR1 SGHAT, CDR2 FQNNGV. This CDR3 is 14 amino acids long. Trimming cost V 7 bases and J 1 base, with 13 bases left between them. In the case of this clone: The antigen remains undetermined.

The starting material was CD4+ or CD8+ T cells sorted from blood, obtained in a trial of the OX40 agonist ivuxolimab. The chain combines TRBV11-2 with TRBJ2-5; no clear D. The source of this sequence is an adult with an advanced solid tumor such as melanoma, head and neck, liver or kidney cancer. CDR3 nucleotides: TGTGCCAGCACCGTGGGTAGTGCCCAAGAGACCCAGTACTTC. Residues: CASTVGSAQETQYF. Variable domain in full (rest from reference TRBV11-2 and TRBJ2-5): EAGVAQSPRYKIIEKRQSVAFWCNPISGHATLYWYQQILGQGPKLLIQFQNNGVVDDSQLPKDRFSAERLKGVDSTLKIQPAKLEDSAVYLCASTVGSAQETQYFGPGTRLLVL.